The table lists the clone carrying this T cell receptor beta chain with many counts. Its antigen is as yet unknown. Authors' processing steps: It was from CDR3 differences across clinicopathological groups that a distant-metastasis classifier for papillary thyroid cancer was built. Via MiXCR, TCRdb re-called the PCR reads. What appears here as the V and J calls and clone size reflects TCRdb's work, not the paper's. The repertoire consists of around 25,000 clones, with 20% to 30% occurring once and the leading ten covering less than 7.5%. These data are taken from a study of metastatic and nonmetastatic thyroid tumors. The wider study: Where malignant and benign thyroid patients were concerned, repertoires were compared across blood and tumor or nodule tissue. Study-wide points: Significantly higher TCR beta diversity was reportedly seen in malignant thyroid tumors than benign nodules, in blood and tumor.

The germline gives CDR1 SGHVS, CDR2 FQNEAQ. V dropped 4 bases and J dropped 7; count of bases not matched to a gene: 12. CDR3 length equals 16 residues. Thyroid surgery had not been preceded by any treatment in any patient. This chain connects TRBV7-8 to TRBJ1-5, with 8 bases fitting TRBD1. This clonotype originated in a female donor with papillary thyroid cancer or a benign thyroid nodule (not recorded which). Some clones in this sample may be carry-over from other donors' samples. The sample consisted of blood. The CDR3 here is CASSSQGARTGQPQHF. Here the CDR3 DNA reads TGTGCCAGCAGCTCGCAGGGGGCCCGAACGGGCCAGCCCCAGCATTTT. The entire variable domain, with the rest obtained from reference TRBV7-8 and TRBJ1-5, is as follows: GAGVSQSPRYKVAKRGQDVALRCDPISGHVSLFWYQQALGQGPEFLTYFQNEAQLDKSGLPSDRFFAERPEGSVSTLKIQRTQQEDSAVYLCASSSQGARTGQPQHFGDGTRLSIL.